This TCR beta chain was identified during a study of blood T cell repertoires in COVID-19. Study context: Material from acute and convalescent COVID-19 was sourced from the United States, Italy and Spain. PBMCs, B-cell-depleted T cells, or T cells provided the cDNA or gDNA that made up the material.

Original processing methods: Amplification from reference gene primers served as the basis for estimated nucleated cell counts. TCRdb's table, derived via immunoSEQ multiplex PCR, lists solely in-frame clones and lacks some. The V and J calls and clone size come from that table; D and trimming were worked out from the DNA. The sample yields roughly 250,000 clones, roughly 77% seen once. This CDR3 is built from 16 residues. Trimming removed 2 bases at V and 1 base at J, with 12 bases between. Germline CDR1 and CDR2: LNHDA and SQIVND (reference sequence). The V gene is TRBV19, the J gene TRBJ1-5, with D maybe TRBD1 (5 bases). This TCR was sampled from a woman at least 80 years old with acute or convalescent COVID-19. Sequencing was carried out using peripheral blood. The CDR3 loop is CASSIPKRGSNQPQHF. The CDR3 DNA sequence: TGTGCCAGTAGTATACCCAAAAGGGGAAGCAATCAGCCCCAGCATTTT.